This is a list of T cell receptor beta chains from one sample in a study of blood T cell repertoires in COVID-19. Here immunoSEQ multiplex PCR was the method, and the copy in TCRdb shows in-frame clones only, minus some. The table shows about 180,000 clones, with just over 85% occurring only once. The sample consisted of peripheral blood. Source of these receptors: a man aged 50-59 years with active or convalescent COVID-19. Each CDR3 is given with its conserved first and last residue.

TRBV28	TRBJ1-1	14	CASRPQGLNTEAFF
TRBV4-1	TRBJ1-3	15	CASSQVAVSGNTIYF
TRBV19	TRBJ1-3	14	CASSIASAGNTIYF
TRBV13	TRBJ2-1	13	CASSLALGQEQFF
TRBV4-1	TRBJ1-1	15	CASSRLWTSHPEAFF
TRBV16	TRBJ2-3	16	CASSPRASGSTDTQYF
TRBV19	TRBJ2-2	14	CATSGQGRTGELFF
TRBV15	TRBJ2-2	14	CATSLRQNTGELFF
TRBV29-1	TRBJ2-1	17	CSVERLAGGSSYNEQFF
TRBV7-2	TRBJ2-1	16	CASSFKRGGPSDEQFF
TRBV12-3/TRBV12-4	TRBJ2-4	13	CASEREGLNIQYF
TRBV2	TRBJ2-1	14	CARDGGGATNEQFF
TRBV11-3	TRBJ2-1	15	CASSQGRGGRDEQFF
TRBV5-1	TRBJ1-6	15	CASSRDRGGNSPLHF
TRBV12-3/TRBV12-4	TRBJ1-1	11	CASIWNTEAFF
TRBV5-1	TRBJ2-2	16	CASSLGGSGSGGELFF
TRBV4-2	TRBJ1-1	15	CASSQANRGDTEAFF
TRBV5-4	TRBJ2-5	13	CASSSGLAETQYF
TRBV6-5	TRBJ2-2	15	CASSIHGPSTGELFF
TRBV14	TRBJ1-2	13	CASSPDRIYGYTF
TRBV9	TRBJ2-3	15	CASSTKAGGTDTQYF
TRBV6-5	TRBJ2-2	15	CASSYSSGNTGELFF
TRBV28	TRBJ2-7	14	CASSKQGAFYEQYF
TRBV5-6	TRBJ1-2	15	CASSLGPGSNYGYTF
TRBV7-9	TRBJ1-5	14	CASSLGQRDQPQHF
TRBV10-3	TRBJ2-7	15	CAISTLAGAPYEQYF
TRBV10-3	TRBJ1-1	14	CAISVQVGGAEAFF
TRBV7-9	TRBJ2-1	13	CASSLIRENEQFF
TRBV30	TRBJ1-3	14	CAWSQAKSGNTIYF
TRBV28	TRBJ1-5	16	CASSLWWGLGNQPQHF
TRBV6-5	TRBJ1-5	16	CASSFSRAIQNQPQHF
TRBV29-1	TRBJ1-1	13	CSVETGTNTEAFF
TRBV4-1	TRBJ2-6	18	CASSLTGTINSGANVLTF
TRBV30	TRBJ2-5	14	CAWGGDRLQETQYF
TRBV27	TRBJ2-5	15	CASSYAGRILETQYF
TRBV10-1	TRBJ2-7	14	CASSEGLSSYEQYF
TRBV30	TRBJ1-6	14	CAWNGQGFNSPLHF
TRBV6-1	TRBJ1-5	14	CASSELTGTQPQHF
TRBV5-1	TRBJ1-1	15	CASSPWTGMSTEAFF
TRBV18	TRBJ2-3	19	CASSPPGPLARTSTDTQYF
TRBV24-1	TRBJ2-5	16	CATSDTRLAGVETQYF
TRBV7-3	TRBJ2-7	15	CASSPTGTGGSEQYF
TRBV30	TRBJ2-3	12	CAWSPQVNTQYF